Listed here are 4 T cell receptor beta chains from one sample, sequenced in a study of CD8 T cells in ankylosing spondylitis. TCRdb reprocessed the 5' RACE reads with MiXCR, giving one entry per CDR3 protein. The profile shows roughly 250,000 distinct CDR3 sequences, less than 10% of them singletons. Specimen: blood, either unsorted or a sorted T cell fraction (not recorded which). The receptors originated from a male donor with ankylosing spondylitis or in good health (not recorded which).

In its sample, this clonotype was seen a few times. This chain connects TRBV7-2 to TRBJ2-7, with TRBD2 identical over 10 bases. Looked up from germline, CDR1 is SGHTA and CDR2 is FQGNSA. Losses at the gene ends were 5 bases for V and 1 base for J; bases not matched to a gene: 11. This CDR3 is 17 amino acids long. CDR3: CASSPDGASGGSYEQYF. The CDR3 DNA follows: TGTGCCAGCAGCCCTGACGGGGCTAGCGGGGGTTCCTACGAGCAGTACTTC.

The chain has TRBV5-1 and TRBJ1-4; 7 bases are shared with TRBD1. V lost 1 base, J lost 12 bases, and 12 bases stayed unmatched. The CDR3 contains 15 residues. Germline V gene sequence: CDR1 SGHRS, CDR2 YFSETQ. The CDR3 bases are TGCGCCAGCAGCTTGCAGCCAGGGGGGAATTTAGAACTGTTTTTT. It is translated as CASSLQPGGNLELFF.

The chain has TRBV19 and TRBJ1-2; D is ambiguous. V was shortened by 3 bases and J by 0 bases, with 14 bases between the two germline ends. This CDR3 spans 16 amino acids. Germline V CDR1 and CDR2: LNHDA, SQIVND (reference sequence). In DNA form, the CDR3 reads TGTGCCAGTAGTATCAGGACGGGGAGAGCTAACTATGGCTACACCTTC. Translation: CASSIRTGRANYGYTF.

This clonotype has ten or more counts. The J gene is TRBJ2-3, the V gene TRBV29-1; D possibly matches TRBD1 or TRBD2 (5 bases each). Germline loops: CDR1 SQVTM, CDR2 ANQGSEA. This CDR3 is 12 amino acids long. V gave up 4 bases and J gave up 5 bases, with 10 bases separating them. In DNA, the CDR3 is TGCAGCGTTGTCAGGGAGCAAGATACGCAGTATTTT. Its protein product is CSVVREQDTQYF.